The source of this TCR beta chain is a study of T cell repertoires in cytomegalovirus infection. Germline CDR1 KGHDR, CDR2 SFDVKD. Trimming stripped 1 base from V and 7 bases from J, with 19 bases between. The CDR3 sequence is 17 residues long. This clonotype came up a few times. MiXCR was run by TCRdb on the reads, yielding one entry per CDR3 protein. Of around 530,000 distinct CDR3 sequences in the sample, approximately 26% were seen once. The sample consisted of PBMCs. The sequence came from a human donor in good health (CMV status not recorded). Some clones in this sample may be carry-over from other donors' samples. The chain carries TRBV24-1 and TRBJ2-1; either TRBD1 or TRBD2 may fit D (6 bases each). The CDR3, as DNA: TGTGCCACCAGTGATTTTGAAGGAGGGGGAAGTCAGAATGAGCAGTTCTTC. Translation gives CATSDFEGGGSQNEQFF.